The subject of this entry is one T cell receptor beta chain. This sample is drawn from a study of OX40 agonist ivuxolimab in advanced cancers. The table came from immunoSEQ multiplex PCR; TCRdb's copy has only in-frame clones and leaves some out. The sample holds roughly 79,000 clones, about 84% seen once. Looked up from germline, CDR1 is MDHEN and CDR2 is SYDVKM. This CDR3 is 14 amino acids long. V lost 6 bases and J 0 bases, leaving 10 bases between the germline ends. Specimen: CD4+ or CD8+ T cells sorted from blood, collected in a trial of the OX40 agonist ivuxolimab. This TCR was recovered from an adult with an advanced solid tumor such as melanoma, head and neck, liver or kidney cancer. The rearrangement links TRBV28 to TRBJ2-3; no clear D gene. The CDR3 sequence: CASRTGTSTDTQYF. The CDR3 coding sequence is TGTGCCAGCAGGACTGGTACTAGCACAGATACGCAGTATTTT.